The rows below give T cell receptor beta chains drawn from one sample of a study of shared clonotypes between healthy human individuals. Repertoires were generated with immunoSEQ multiplex PCR, while TCRdb's copy carries only in-frame clones and drops some. This table holds around 720,000 clones, around 73% found once. The sample comprised memory CD4+ T cells sorted from blood. These receptors originate from a woman aged 30 to 39 in good health. CDR3s include the opening cysteine and the closing phenylalanine or tryptophan. The D gene is left open where the match is weak. Only some rows state a clone size, as once, few, many or a class for expanded clones.

clone_size j_call cdr3_length v_call d_call cdr3_nt cdr3_aa
NA TRBJ2-3 11 TRBV20-1 NA TGCAGTGCTAGTGGCACAGATACGCAGTATTTT CSASGTDTQYF
NA TRBJ2-3 15 TRBV12-5 NA TGTGCTAGTGGTTTGGTACGGATCGGCATCTGTACGCAGTATTTT CASGLVRIGICTQYF
NA TRBJ2-2 16 TRBV19 TRBD2 TGTGCCAGTACCCTCCGTGCGGGAGGGCCCACCGGGGAGCTGTTTTTT CASTLRAGGPTGELFF
NA TRBJ1-6 14 TRBV6-1 TRBD1 TGTGCCGCCAACAGGGGTACGGCCAATTCACCCCTCCACTTT CAANRGTANSPLHF
NA TRBJ1-2 12 TRBV9 NA TGTGCCAGCAGCCCCGGGGCCTATGGCTACACCTTC CASSPGAYGYTF
few TRBJ2-3 15 TRBV30 TRBD2 TGTGCCTGGGGGGGGACTAGCGGGAGAACAGATACGCAGTATTTT CAWGGTSGRTDTQYF
NA TRBJ2-2 15 TRBV5-1 NA TGCGCCAGCAGCTTGTCAGTGGCCAACACCGGGGAGCTGTTTTTT CASSLSVANTGELFF
NA TRBJ2-5 16 TRBV7-2 NA TGTGCCAGCAGCCCAGGTTGGGGGACGCCACAAGAGACCCAGTACTTC CASSPGWGTPQETQYF
many TRBJ1-5 13 TRBV28 TRBD1 TGTGCCAGCAGGGACAGGGGCCGGCAGCCCCAGCATTTT CASRDRGRQPQHF
NA TRBJ2-6 19 TRBV27 NA TGTGCCAGCAGTTTTCTGGAATTGTGGGGGACCTCTGGGGCCAACGTCCTGACTTTC CASSFLELWGTSGANVLTF
NA TRBJ1-5 14 TRBV10-2 TRBD1 TGCGCCAGCTGCACAGGGGGGGAGAATCAGCCCCAGCATTTT CASCTGGENQPQHF
NA TRBJ2-5 16 TRBV29-1 TRBD2 TGCAGCGTTGAAGATTCAGGACTAGCGGGAGAAGAGACCCAGTACTTC CSVEDSGLAGEETQYF
NA TRBJ2-1 15 TRBV28 NA TGTGCCAGCAGCTCGGGGACCACCGTTAACAATGAGCAGTTCTTC CASSSGTTVNNEQFF
NA TRBJ1-4 19 TRBV18 TRBD1 TGTGCCAGCTCACCACTAGCGGGACAGGGCTCTGCAACTAATGAAAAACTGTTTTTT CASSPLAGQGSATNEKLFF
NA TRBJ2-7 14 TRBV5-1 NA TGCGCCAGCAGCTTGGAATCAGGGCCCTACGAGCAGTACTTC CASSLESGPYEQYF
NA TRBJ1-2 13 TRBV6-1 NA TGTGCCAGCAGTGTCCAGCCGGGGGAGGGCTACACCTTC CASSVQPGEGYTF
NA TRBJ2-2 14 TRBV4-1 NA TGCGCCAGCAGCCGATCGACGAACACCGGGGAGCTGTTTTTT CASSRSTNTGELFF
NA TRBJ2-2 14 TRBV6-5 NA TGTGCCAGCAGACCCAGGGGGGACACCGGGGAGCTGTTTTTT CASRPRGDTGELFF
NA TRBJ1-1 15 TRBV6-5 NA TGTGCCAGCAGTTACACATCCGAGGGGGGCACTGAAGCTTTCTTT CASSYTSEGGTEAFF
NA TRBJ1-5 13 TRBV19 NA TGTGCCAGTAGTATCAGGGTAAATCAGCCCCAGCATTTT CASSIRVNQPQHF
NA TRBJ2-3 11 TRBV10-3 NA TGTGCCATCAGTGAGCGAGATACGCAGTATTTT CAISERDTQYF
NA TRBJ2-5 14 TRBV29-1 TRBD2 TGCAGCGTGGCCCCCCAGCTGGGAGGGGAGACCCAGTACTTC CSVAPQLGGETQYF
NA TRBJ2-1 18 TRBV27 TRBD2 TGTGCCAGCAGACAAGAAGGACTAGCGGGAGGGCCTTTCAATGAGCAGTTCTTC CASRQEGLAGGPFNEQFF
NA TRBJ1-1 13 TRBV12-5 NA TGTGCTAGTGGTCCTGGGAGGGTTACTGAAGCTTTCTTT CASGPGRVTEAFF
NA TRBJ2-3 17 TRBV5-4 TRBD2 TGTGCCAGCAGGGGAAGAGGACTAGCGGGAGGGACAGATACGCAGTATTTT CASRGRGLAGGTDTQYF
NA TRBJ1-1 14 TRBV7-2 NA TGTGCCAGCAGCCAGACGACAGCAGCCACTGAAGCTTTCTTT CASSQTTAATEAFF
NA TRBJ2-5 13 TRBV28 NA TGTGCCAGCAGCCGTGCGGGGAAGGAGACCCAGTACTTC CASSRAGKETQYF
few TRBJ2-7 14 TRBV19 TRBD2 TGTGCCAGTAATCCTAGCGGGAGCTCCTACGAGCAGTACTTC CASNPSGSSYEQYF
NA TRBJ2-1 12 TRBV13 NA NA CASSFGSGLQFF
NA TRBJ2-2 16 TRBV29-1 TRBD2 TGCAGCGTTAGGTACGCGGGGGAGAGGGGCACCGGGGAGCTGTTTTTT CSVRYAGERGTGELFF
NA TRBJ2-6 14 TRBV28 TRBD1 TGTGCCACCTCGACAGGGTCTGGGGCCAACGTCCTGACTTTC CATSTGSGANVLTF
NA TRBJ1-2 16 TRBV6-6 NA TGTGCCAGCAGTTATGGTAGTCCAGGGGCCAACTATGGCTACACCTTC CASSYGSPGANYGYTF
NA TRBJ2-1 16 TRBV7-8 NA TGTGCCAGCAGCCCCCGTGGCCGCCGGGGGAACAATGAGCAGTTCTTC CASSPRGRRGNNEQFF
NA TRBJ1-2 13 TRBV6-5 TRBD1 TGTGCCAGCAGCGACAGGGGGCCGTGGGGCTACACCTTC CASSDRGPWGYTF
NA TRBJ2-7 15 TRBV19 TRBD1 TGTGCCAGTAGTGTTAGGACAGGTGACTCCTACGAGCAGTACTTC CASSVRTGDSYEQYF
NA TRBJ1-2 14 TRBV28 NA TGTGCCAGCAGTACATTAGGGGTTTTGGGTGGCTACACCTTC CASSTLGVLGGYTF
NA TRBJ1-1 15 TRBV28 NA TGTGCCAGCAGTTTGTCCCCGGGACAGAACACTGAAGCTTTCTTT CASSLSPGQNTEAFF
NA TRBJ2-1 13 TRBV11-1 NA TGTGCCAGCAGCGCGGGGCGGTACAATGAGCAGTTCTTC CASSAGRYNEQFF
NA TRBJ2-1 20 TRBV29-1 TRBD2 TGCAGCGTTGAAGATCGCCAGGGGACCTCCCTAGCGGGACTGGCCAATGAGCAGTTCTTC CSVEDRQGTSLAGLANEQFF
many TRBJ1-5 16 TRBV4-2 NA TGTGCCAGCAGCCAGGAACAGGGTGGAAGCAATCAGCCCCAGCATTTT CASSQEQGGSNQPQHF
NA TRBJ2-1 15 TRBV5-8 TRBD2 TGTGCCAGCAGCCTCGGGACTAGCGGGAGCAATGAGCAGTTCTTC CASSLGTSGSNEQFF
once TRBJ1-5 16 TRBV23-1 NA TGCGCCAGCAGTCAATCAGGCAGCAGAATCAATCAGCCCCAGCATTTT CASSQSGSRINQPQHF
NA TRBJ2-4 16 TRBV19 TRBD2 TGTGCCAGTAGTACTACTAGCGGGGTTACCAAAAACATTCAGTACTTC CASSTTSGVTKNIQYF
NA TRBJ1-2 17 TRBV27 NA TGTGCCAGCAGCCTGGCAGGGGCAGGGAGAAGAAAGTATGGCTACACCTTC CASSLAGAGRRKYGYTF
NA TRBJ2-1 15 TRBV7-9 TRBD2 TGTGCCAGCAGCGCAGGACTAGCGGGAGCGGCCGAGCAGTTCTTC CASSAGLAGAAEQFF
NA TRBJ1-3 17 TRBV5-6 NA TGTGCCAGCAGTCGAAGGACCAGGGATGCTGGCGGAAACACCATATATTTT CASSRRTRDAGGNTIYF
NA TRBJ1-2 14 TRBV7-7 NA TGTGCCAGCAGCCCGATCGAAGCAGGTATCCGCTACACCTTC CASSPIEAGIRYTF
once TRBJ2-5 15 TRBV30 TRBD2 TGTGCCTGGAGAAAATGGACTAGCTCGAAGGAGACCCAGTACTTC CAWRKWTSSKETQYF
once TRBJ2-2 13 TRBV7-2 NA TGTGCCAGCAGCCTCGGGTCGACGAGGGAGCTGTTTTTT CASSLGSTRELFF